The 32 T cell receptor beta chains below come from one sample, sequenced in a study of cytomegalovirus exposure and HLA in healthy donors. Sequencing used immunoSEQ multiplex PCR; TCRdb keeps in-frame clones, though not all of them. This table has about 160,000 clones, 95% to 96% appearing once. Source material: PBMCs. The source is a woman between 18 and 29 years old in good health and CMV-seronegative.

The chain carries TRBV18 and TRBJ2-2; D possibly corresponds to TRBD1 (5 bases). CDR3 length: 16 residues. Trimming pared 0 bases from V and 5 bases from J, leaving 13 bases between. CDR1 is KGHSH and CDR2 is LQKENI in the germline V gene. CDR3 amino acids: CASSPPGAYGTGELFF. In DNA, the CDR3 is TGTGCCAGCTCACCACCAGGGGCATATGGGACCGGGGAGCTGTTTTTT.

The chain recombines TRBV19 with TRBJ2-2; D is perhaps TRBD1 (5 bases). CDR1 and CDR2 (germline): LNHDA, SQIVND (reference sequence). The CDR3 runs 16 residues. Trimming took off 7 bases at V and 1 base at J, with 16 bases between the two ends. The CDR3 reads CASKGFWTMNTGELFF. DNA for the CDR3: TGTGCCAGTAAAGGTTTCTGGACAATGAACACCGGGGAGCTGTTTTTT.

A word on this clone: In the same sample, other DNA sequences code for this CDR3. The V call is TRBV18, the J call TRBJ2-3; D call uncertain. Germline CDR1 and CDR2: KGHSH and LQKENI. With 3 bases removed from V and 6 bases from J, the gap between germline ends came to 7 bases. The CDR3 spans 12 residues. The CDR3 here is CASSPPGDTQYF. The CDR3 DNA reads TGTGCCAGCTCACCTCCAGGCGATACGCAGTATTTT.

This chain uses TRBV30 with TRBJ1-2, with 7 nucleotides matching TRBD1. The germline V gene has CDR1 GTSNPN and CDR2 SVGIG (reference sequence). This CDR3 comprises 13 residues. J lost 4 bases, V lost 3 bases, and 5 bases had no gene match. The CDR3 DNA reads TGTGCCTGGAGAGTGACAGGGATCTATGGCTACACCTTC. Encoded protein: CAWRVTGIYGYTF.

For this clone: An end of the junction does not agree with germline; a read error may underlie this. V and J are TRBV18 and TRBJ1-2, with a tentative D call TRBD1 (6 bases). This CDR3 contains 12 residues. The germline CDR1 and CDR2 sequences are KGHSH and LQKENI. The CDR3 loop is CASSQSVEGVAF. The CDR3 nucleotides are TGTGCCAGCTCACAGTCAGTCGAGGGGGTCGCCTTC.

The chain is built from TRBV6-1 and TRBJ2-5; D is possibly TRBD2 (5 bases). The CDR3 loop spans 13 amino acids. Trimming pared 5 bases from V and 2 bases from J, leaving 9 bases between. Per the germline V gene, CDR1 is MNHNS and CDR2 is SASEGT. The CDR3 loop reads CASSSGLQETQYF. DNA for the CDR3: TGTGCCAGCAGTAGTGGACTGCAAGAGACCCAGTACTTC.

J is TRBJ2-3 and V is TRBV11-3, with 13 nucleotides matching TRBD2. With 6 bases clipped from V and 4 bases from J, the junction kept 4 bases outside the gene matches. Per the germline V gene, CDR1 is SGHNT and CDR2 is YENEEA. The CDR3 sequence is 15 residues long. In DNA, the CDR3 is TGTGCCAGCAGTTCTGGACTAGCGGGGGCAGATACGCAGTATTTT. Its translation is CASSSGLAGADTQYF.

This clone was counted a single time. The J gene is TRBJ2-3, the V gene TRBV9; TRBD1 might be the D (5 bases). In germline, CDR1 is SGDLS, CDR2 YYNGEE. The CDR3 sequence is 17 residues long. Trimming took 0 bases from V and 1 from J, leaving 15 bases between them. CDR3 sequence: CASSVGVLQGGTDTQYF. CDR3 nucleotides: TGTGCCAGCAGCGTAGGGGTCCTTCAGGGCGGCACAGATACGCAGTATTTT. Filled out from reference TRBV9 and TRBJ2-3, the complete variable domain reads DSGVTQTPKHLITATGQRVTLRCSPRSGDLSVYWYQQSLDQGLQFLIQYYNGEERAKGNILERFSAQQFPDLHSELNLSSLELGDSALYFCASSVGVLQGGTDTQYFGPGTRLTVL.

The V gene is TRBV19, the J gene TRBJ2-7, with TRBD2 identical over 13 bases. This CDR3 has 15 amino acids. V lost 8 bases, J lost 3 bases, and 7 bases stayed unmatched. Germline values: CDR1 LNHDA, CDR2 SQIVND (reference sequence). DNA for the CDR3: TGTGCCAGTGCGACTAGCGGGGGGCTCGGCTACGAGCAGTACTTC. Translated: CASATSGGLGYEQYF.

This chain uses TRBV5-4 with TRBJ1-1; D is perhaps TRBD1 (5 bases). Deletions cut 3 bases from V and 1 base from J, with 13 bases between. The CDR3 is 15 amino acids. Germline lookup yields CDR1 SGHNT and CDR2 YYREEE (reference sequence). The CDR3 DNA is TGTGCCAGCAGCTATGGGGGGATGGGGAACACTGAAGCTTTCTTT. It yields the protein CASSYGGMGNTEAFF. Together with reference TRBV5-4 and TRBJ1-1, the CDR3 gives the full variable domain: ETGVTQSPTHLIKTRGQQVTLRCSSQSGHNTVSWYQQALGQGPQFIFQYYREEENGRGNFPPRFSGLQFPNYSSELNVNALELDDSALYLCASSYGGMGNTEAFFGQGTRLTVV.

V gene TRBV15 combines with J gene TRBJ2-1; 8 bases match TRBD2. Trimming removed 3 bases from V and 4 bases from J; junction bases left unmatched: 5. The CDR3 is made up of 15 amino acids. The germline V gene encodes CDR1 LNHNV and CDR2 YYDKDF (reference sequence). CDR3 nucleotide sequence: TGTGCCACCAGCAGTGGGACTAGGGTATACAATGAGCAGTTCTTC. Its protein product is CATSSGTRVYNEQFF.

This chain joins TRBV18 and TRBJ1-2; D is unresolved. This CDR3 has 13 residues. Germline V gene lookup returns CDR1 KGHSH and CDR2 LQKENI. V was pared by 5 bases and J by 1 base, with 8 bases between. As DNA, the CDR3 is TGTGCCAGCTCAACGGGTGTTAACTATGGCTACACCTTC. This sequence encodes CASSTGVNYGYTF.

Here the CDR3 DNA reads TGCGCCAGCAGCCAAGATTTAAAACGGTATAATTCACCCCTCCACTTT. Protein sequence: CASSQDLKRYNSPLHF. The chain couples TRBV4-3 to TRBJ1-6; no clear D. The CDR3 totals 16 residues. V lost 0 bases, J lost 4 bases, and 10 bases lay in between. Germline V gene lookup returns CDR1 LGHNA and CDR2 YSLEER.

CDR3: CASSQDVGGGDNEQFF. The DNA of the CDR3 is TGCGCCAGCAGCCAAGATGTGGGCGGGGGGGACAATGAGCAGTTCTTC. V and J are TRBV4-3 and TRBJ2-1, with 9 bases fitting TRBD2. The J segment lost 5 bases and the V segment lost 0 bases, leaving 5 bases of the junction unmatched. The germline gives CDR1 LGHNA, CDR2 YSLEER. The CDR3 has 16 amino acids.

This chain uses TRBV29-1 with TRBJ2-2, with 7 nucleotides matching TRBD1. Germline trimming cut 3 bases from V and 3 bases from J; bases unmatched to any gene: 7. CDR3 length: 15 residues. The V gene's germline CDR1 is SQVTM and CDR2 ANQGSEA. In DNA form, the CDR3 reads TGCAGCGTTGAGGGCAGGGGGTGGGACACCGGGGAGCTGTTTTTT. This codes for CSVEGRGWDTGELFF.

V is TRBV7-9 and J is TRBJ2-7; 10 bases are shared with TRBD1. Per the germline V gene, CDR1 is SEHNR and CDR2 is FQNEAQ (reference sequence). The V gene end was trimmed by 0 bases and the J gene end by 5 bases; junction bases not matched to a gene: 4. This CDR3 has 15 residues. The CDR3 is CASSLAGTGVNEQYF. CDR3 nucleotide sequence: TGTGCCAGCAGCTTAGCCGGGACAGGGGTCAACGAGCAGTACTTC.

The gene calls are TRBV19 and TRBJ1-6; perhaps TRBD1 as D (5 bases). From germline, CDR1 is LNHDA and CDR2 SQIVND (reference sequence). V lost 5 bases and J lost 0, with 14 bases in between. CDR3 length: 17 residues. The CDR3 region is CASSSGLRDSYNSPLHF. The CDR3 DNA reads as TGTGCCAGTAGTTCTGGCCTCAGGGACTCCTATAATTCACCCCTCCACTTT.

CDR3 amino acids: CASSLGIRQANTEAFF. The CDR3 DNA is TGTGCCAGCAGCCTTGGAATTAGACAGGCGAACACTGAAGCTTTCTTT. The rearrangement joins TRBV14 to TRBJ1-1; TRBD1 might be the D (6 bases). CDR3 length: 16 amino acids. Germline V CDR1 and CDR2: SGHDN, FVKESK. V lost 4 bases to trimming and J lost 1 base, with 16 bases between them. The whole variable domain, filled in from reference TRBV14 and TRBJ1-1, reads EAGVTQFPSHSVIEKGQTVTLRCDPISGHDNLYWYRRVMGKEIKFLLHFVKESKQDESGMPNNRFLAERTGGTYSTLKVQPAELEDSGVYFCASSLGIRQANTEAFFGQGTRLTVV.

The V and J genes are TRBV9 and TRBJ2-1; D is uncertain. Trimming took 3 bases from V and 11 from J, leaving 24 bases between them. CDR1 SGDLS and CDR2 YYNGEE come from the germline V gene. The CDR3 spans 16 residues. The CDR3 DNA follows: TGTGCCAGCAGCGCGTCCCTCGTAGATGACAATGAAAAGCAGTTCTTC. It is translated as CASSASLVDDNEKQFF.

The rearrangement joins TRBV7-2 to TRBJ2-7; maybe TRBD2 (6 bases). Germline V gene lookup returns CDR1 SGHTA and CDR2 FQGNSA. The germline V and J ends were trimmed by 4 bases and 6 bases, with 13 bases remaining between them. CDR3 length: 13 amino acids. The CDR3 spells CASSWDSFGEQYF. CDR3 coding DNA: TGTGCCAGCAGCTGGGACTCCTTCGGCGAGCAGTACTTC.

The chain carries TRBV6-5 and TRBJ1-1, with TRBD1 identical over 10 bases. Germline assignment: CDR1 MNHEY and CDR2 SVGAGI. The CDR3 totals 14 residues. V shed 6 bases, J shed 4 bases, and the junction held 5 bases outside the gene matches. The CDR3 region has the DNA TGTGCCAGCAGCCAGACAGGGGGCGGCACTGAAGCTTTCTTT. This gives the protein CASSQTGGGTEAFF.

V gene TRBV6-6 combines with J gene TRBJ1-6; TRBD1 agrees at 8 bases. Germline V gene lookup returns CDR1 MNHNY and CDR2 SVGAGI (reference sequence). V lost 7 bases, J lost 6 bases, and 11 bases stayed unmatched. The CDR3 sequence is 16 residues long. The CDR3 DNA reads TGTGCCAGCACTAGAACAGGGGGGCCACCTAATTCACCCCTCCACTTT. It encodes CASTRTGGPPNSPLHF.

J is TRBJ2-5 and V is TRBV5-4; TRBD2 might be the D (6 bases). In germline, CDR1 is SGHNT, CDR2 YYREEE (reference sequence). V lost 5 bases and J lost 3, with 17 bases in between. The CDR3 has 15 residues. As DNA, the CDR3 is TGTGCCAGCAGTTCCCCCGGGGACTGGGAAGAGACCCAGTACTTC. It codes for CASSSPGDWEETQYF.

The chain links TRBV7-9 to TRBJ1-2; 11 nucleotides match TRBD1. Germline-derived CDR1 and CDR2 are SEHNR and FQNEAQ (reference sequence). The length of the CDR3 is 19 residues. V shed 2 bases, J shed 2 bases, and the junction held 13 bases outside the gene matches. The CDR3 DNA follows: TGTGCCAGCAGCTTATCTGGACAGGGGGCGACTTCAGGGAACTATGGCTACACCTTC. This codes for CASSLSGQGATSGNYGYTF.

The chain carries TRBV7-6 and TRBJ2-3; TRBD1 aligns across 9 bases. Germline assignment: CDR1 SGHVS and CDR2 FNYEAQ. Trimming cost V 5 bases and J 3 bases; bases outside gene matches: 3. The CDR3 consists of 14 residues. CDR3 protein: CASSRGQGTDTQYF. The CDR3 DNA sequence: TGTGCCAGCAGCCGTGGACAGGGGACAGATACGCAGTATTTT. Based on the CDR3 plus reference TRBV7-6 and TRBJ2-3, the full variable domain is GAGVSQSPRYKVTKRGQDVALRCDPISGHVSLYWYRQALGQGPEFLTYFNYEAQQDKSGLPNDRFSAERPEGSISTLTIQRTEQRDSAMYRCASSRGQGTDTQYFGPGTRLTVL.

The rearrangement links TRBV9 to TRBJ2-7, with D tentatively TRBD2 (5 bases). The CDR3 loop spans 15 amino acids. The ends were cut back, 0 bases at V and 0 bases at J, with 10 bases in the middle. Germline CDR1 and CDR2: SGDLS and YYNGEE. The CDR3 here is CASSVDGGSSYEQYF. CDR3 coding DNA: TGTGCCAGCAGCGTAGATGGAGGAAGCTCCTACGAGCAGTACTTC.

J is TRBJ2-3 and V is TRBV5-1; the match to TRBD2 covers 9 bases. CDR1 SGHRS and CDR2 YFSETQ come from the germline V gene. The CDR3 sequence is 17 residues long. Losses at the gene ends were 0 bases for V and 5 bases for J; bases not matched to a gene: 10. The CDR3 coding sequence is TGCGCCAGCAGCTTGGAGGGCGGGGGGGCTTATGGAGATACGCAGTATTTT. Amino acid sequence: CASSLEGGGAYGDTQYF.

The chain couples TRBV11-3 to TRBJ2-7; TRBD1 matches at 10 bases. CDR1 and CDR2 (germline): SGHNT, YENEEA. V dropped 5 bases and J dropped 2; count of bases not matched to a gene: 15. The CDR3 covers 18 residues. As DNA, the CDR3 is TGTGCCAGCAGCCCATGTCCCTGGGACAGGGGAGCTACCTACGAGCAGTACTTC. Its protein product is CASSPCPWDRGATYEQYF.

V usage is TRBV6-5 and J usage is TRBJ2-2, with D hard to call. The V and J ends lost 3 bases and 2 bases respectively, with 7 bases between them. This CDR3 region has 14 residues. Per germline, CDR1 MNHEY and CDR2 SVGAGI. The CDR3 region is CASSYTENTGELFF. The DNA of the CDR3 is TGTGCCAGCAGTTATACTGAAAACACCGGGGAGCTGTTTTTT.

The V call is TRBV5-1, the J call TRBJ2-2; 9 bases line up with TRBD1. V shed 3 bases and J 1 base; nucleotides not matched to a gene: 1. This CDR3 region has 15 residues. Germline V gene lookup returns CDR1 SGHRS and CDR2 YFSETQ. For the CDR3, the DNA is TGCGCCAGCAGCTCGGGACAGGGGAACACCGGGGAGCTGTTTTTT. Translation gives CASSSGQGNTGELFF.

This chain joins TRBV6-1 and TRBJ2-7, with TRBD2 matching over 8 bases. CDR3 size: 15 residues. The germline V gene has CDR1 MNHNS and CDR2 SASEGT. The V and J ends lost 6 bases and 2 bases, in that order; junction bases with no gene match: 9. DNA of the CDR3: TGTGCCAGCAGAGACGAAAGCGGGGGCGCCTACGAGCAGTACTTC. Translation gives CASRDESGGAYEQYF.

V is TRBV7-9 and J is TRBJ2-5; 12 bases fit TRBD2. Losses at the gene ends were 5 bases for V and 4 bases for J; bases not matched to a gene: 8. This CDR3 is built from 16 residues. Germline V gene data show CDR1 as SEHNR and CDR2 as FQNEAQ (reference sequence). CDR3 sequence (DNA): TGTGCCAGCAGCCCCCGACTAGCGGGGGAGTCAGAGACCCAGTACTTC. Translation gives CASSPRLAGESETQYF.